This TCR beta chain was captured in a study of cytomegalovirus exposure and HLA in healthy donors. Study context: Genotyping of more than 300 donors showed that over 65% belonged to the Caucasian-associated ancestry cluster. General observations from the study: Specificity for CMV antigens was confirmed in vitro for a few of the CMV-associated chains. Later, an analysis showed that TCR beta chains associated with HLA were more clonally expanded than others that were equally common. Sequencing likely produced, as an artifact, a cluster of highly shared sequence variants.

Note on this clone: The antigen remains unidentified.

This CDR3 comprises 16 residues. The V and J ends lost 2 bases and 3 bases respectively, with 16 bases between them. Germline values: CDR1 MNHEY, CDR2 SMNVEV (reference sequence). Vbeta (60) and Jbeta (13) primers were used in the PCR. Repertoires were generated with immunoSEQ multiplex PCR, while TCRdb's copy carries only in-frame clones and drops some. The repertoire consists of fewer than 200,000 clones, with around 65% occurring once and the leading ten covering 2.5% to 3.5%. J is TRBJ1-1 and V is TRBV27; maybe TRBD1 (6 bases). This TCR was recovered from a woman between 35 and 50 years old in good health and CMV-seropositive. The sample comprised PBMCs. The CDR3 bases are TGTGCCAGCAGTTTAAGTTGGGGGCGTGTTTACACTGAAGCTTTCTTT. It is translated as CASSLSWGRVYTEAFF.